These 31 T cell receptor beta chains were sequenced from one sample in a study of T cells in Graves' hyperthyroidism and ophthalmopathy. Amplification yielded TCR beta CDR3 regions, with RNA transcripts as the source. First-round RT-PCR with HTBI primers amplified the TCR CDR3 region. One entry per CDR3 protein, called by TCRdb with MiXCR from the multiplex PCR reads. This sample has a few hundred thousand distinct CDR3 sequences, with 15% to 20% found just once. The sample consisted of blood. The receptors derive from a woman aged 40-49 years with Graves' ophthalmopathy.

The J gene is TRBJ1-2, the V gene TRBV5-1; TRBD1 matches 10 bases. The V gene's germline CDR1 is SGHRS and CDR2 YFSETQ. The CDR3 has 13 residues. The V gene end was trimmed by 6 bases and the J gene end by 10 bases; junction bases not matched to a gene: 9. The CDR3, as DNA: TGCGCCAGCACGAGCGGGACAGGGGAGGTCTACACCTTC. Translation: CASTSGTGEVYTF.

This clonotype was observed a few times. The chain joins TRBV6-2 or TRBV6-3 to TRBJ2-1; no definite D call. Between the trimmed V and J ends, which lost 2 bases and 9 bases, there was a span of 11 bases. This CDR3 has 13 amino acids. The germline V gene encodes CDR1 MNHEY and CDR2 SVGEGT. CDR3 amino acids: CASSYLPQAEQFF. The CDR3 bases are TGTGCCAGCAGTTACCTTCCTCAGGCTGAGCAGTTCTTC.

The chain has TRBV27 and TRBJ1-3, with D uncertain. Trimming took 4 bases from V and 0 from J, leaving 10 bases between them. Germline V gene lookup returns CDR1 MNHEY and CDR2 SMNVEV (reference sequence). The CDR3 extends over 15 amino acids. CDR3 amino acids: CASSSSRLSGNTIYF. The CDR3 DNA sequence: TGTGCCAGCAGTTCAAGCAGACTCTCTGGAAACACCATATATTTT.

J is TRBJ2-1 and V is TRBV5-1; 7 bases match TRBD1. CDR3 length: 15 amino acids. With V trimmed by 3 bases and J by 4 bases, 7 bases remained unmatched. Germline V gene lookup returns CDR1 SGHRS and CDR2 YFSETQ. CDR3 region: CASSYDRVSYNEQFF. The CDR3 region has the DNA TGCGCCAGCAGCTATGACAGGGTTTCGTACAATGAGCAGTTCTTC.

This clonotype was counted ten times or more. The chain carries TRBV13 and TRBJ2-3; no reliable D call. Germline V gene sequence: CDR1 PRHDT, CDR2 FYEKMQ (reference sequence). The CDR3 consists of 15 residues. V lost 1 base to trimming and J lost 3 bases, with 11 bases between them. CDR3 protein: CASSLVWGSTDTQYF. CDR3 nucleotide sequence: TGTGCCAGCAGCTTAGTGTGGGGTAGTACAGATACGCAGTATTTT.

Worth noting for this clonotype: Relative to the germline gene, one junction end is altered; a read error may explain this. The chain carries TRBV5-1 and TRBJ2-1; 7 bases fit TRBD2. This CDR3 region has 15 residues. Germline V lookup: CDR1 SGHRS, CDR2 YFSETQ. CDR3 region: CASSVISPGREREFF. DNA for the CDR3: TGTGCCAGCAGCGTAATCTCACCGGGGAGGGAGAGAGAGTTCTTC.

This clonotype was counted ten times or more. The chain recombines TRBV28 with TRBJ1-1; no reliable D call. V lost 10 bases, J lost 3 bases, and 15 bases lay in between. Germline assignment: CDR1 MDHEN and CDR2 SYDVKM. The CDR3 contains 13 residues. The CDR3 is CAITGPLHTEAFF. CDR3 nucleotides: TGTGCCATCACGGGCCCCTTGCACACTGAAGCTTTCTTT. The full variable domain, its missing parts supplied by reference TRBV28 and TRBJ1-1, is DVKVTQSSRYLVKRTGEKVFLECVQDMDHENMFWYRQDPGLGLRLIYFSYDVKMKEKGDIPEGYSVSREKKERFSLILESASTNQTSMYLCAITGPLHTEAFFGQGTRLTVV.

In this sample, this clonotype turned up many times. The chain carries TRBV6-1 and TRBJ1-2; 8 bases line up with TRBD1. This CDR3 has 14 amino acids. Germline assignment: CDR1 MNHNS and CDR2 SASEGT. The J segment lost 7 bases and the V segment lost 6 bases, leaving 10 bases of the junction unmatched. The CDR3 reads CASSVTTGEFGYTF. DNA for the CDR3: TGTGCCAGCAGCGTAACGACAGGGGAATTTGGCTACACCTTC.

This chain uses TRBV5-5 with TRBJ2-2; 14 bases fit TRBD2. Trimming cost V 3 bases and J 7 bases; bases outside gene matches: 5. Germline CDR1 SGHKS, CDR2 YYEKEE (reference sequence). This CDR3 has 16 residues. Here the CDR3 reads CASSSTGTSGGGELFF. DNA of the CDR3: TGTGCCAGCAGCTCTACCGGGACTAGCGGGGGCGGGGAGCTGTTTTTT.

The rearrangement links TRBV19 to TRBJ2-4; D not certain. Trimming pared 5 bases from V and 0 bases from J, leaving 14 bases between. The CDR3 covers 16 residues. Germline V gene sequence: CDR1 LNHDA, CDR2 SQIVND (reference sequence). The CDR3 loop reads CASSGYIDLAKNIQYF. CDR3 DNA sequence: TGTGCCAGTAGTGGTTACATAGACCTAGCCAAAAACATTCAGTACTTC.

The gene calls are TRBV18 and TRBJ1-1, with TRBD1 as a possible D gene (6 bases). CDR1 is KGHSH and CDR2 is LQKENI in the germline V gene. The CDR3 has 16 amino acids. The V end lost 0 bases, the J end lost 0 bases, and 11 bases lay between the germline ends. The CDR3 region has the DNA TGTGCCAGCTCACCACCTGGGGGCCACCTGAACACTGAAGCTTTCTTT. It specifies CASSPPGGHLNTEAFF.

This clonotype was seen only a few times. This chain uses TRBV19 with TRBJ2-3, with 7 nucleotides matching TRBD1. CDR1 LNHDA and CDR2 SQIVND come from the germline V gene (reference sequence). J lost 2 bases, V lost 4 bases, and 6 bases had no gene match. There are 15 residues in the CDR3. This CDR3 is CASSTGQAFTDTQYF. The DNA of the CDR3 is TGTGCCAGTAGTACAGGACAGGCCTTCACAGATACGCAGTATTTT.

The rearrangement links TRBV4-1 to TRBJ2-1, with 12 positions matching TRBD2. With V trimmed by 5 bases and J by 8 bases, 10 bases remained unmatched. Looked up from germline, CDR1 is MGHRA and CDR2 is YSYEKL. This CDR3 spans 16 amino acids. The CDR3 loop is CASSGDESSGGDEQFF. CDR3 DNA sequence: TGCGCCAGCAGCGGCGACGAGTCTAGCGGGGGGGATGAGCAGTTCTTC.

This clonotype was picked up many times. The rearrangement joins TRBV6-1 to TRBJ2-5; D ambiguous. The CDR3 sequence is 14 residues long. The V end was cut by 8 bases, the J end by 5 bases, with 18 bases between. Looked up from germline, CDR1 is MNHNS and CDR2 is SASEGT. The CDR3 here is CASESASGLETQYF. The DNA of the CDR3 is TGTGCCAGCGAATCGGCGTCCGGGCTGGAGACCCAGTACTTC.

This clonotype was seen repeatedly, ten times or more. The V gene is TRBV30, the J gene TRBJ2-2, with 8 nucleotides matching TRBD2. From germline, CDR1 is GTSNPN and CDR2 SVGIG (reference sequence). The CDR3 is 16 amino acids. V was clipped by 0 bases and J by 6 bases; unmatched bases: 9. In DNA, the CDR3 is TGTGCCTGGAGTGTACATGATAGCGGGACTGCCGGGGAGCTGTTTTTT. Protein: CAWSVHDSGTAGELFF.

This clonotype appeared a few times. The chain has TRBV4-1 and TRBJ2-1, with 15 positions matching TRBD2. Germline V lookup: CDR1 MGHRA, CDR2 YSYEKL. CDR3 length: 19 amino acids. Losses at the gene ends were 1 base for V and 2 bases for J; bases not matched to a gene: 6. The CDR3 DNA follows: TGCGCCAGCAGCCAAGCTGCAGGACTAGCGGGAGGGACCTACAATGAGCAGTTCTTC. Translating it yields CASSQAAGLAGGTYNEQFF.

This clonotype was seen more than once but under ten times. The V and J genes are TRBV19 and TRBJ2-2; the D is unclear. Germline-derived CDR1 and CDR2 are LNHDA and SQIVND (reference sequence). Trimming took 3 bases from V and 4 from J, leaving 12 bases between them. The CDR3 is 15 amino acids. DNA for the CDR3: TGTGCCAGTAGTATGAAGGCAGAAGTCACCGGGGAGCTGTTTTTT. Its translation is CASSMKAEVTGELFF.

The rearrangement uses TRBV7-8 and TRBJ2-4; 9 bases are a match to TRBD1. The CDR3 runs to 16 residues. Losses at the gene ends were 4 bases for V and 6 bases for J; bases not matched to a gene: 10. CDR1 is SGHVS and CDR2 is FQNEAQ in the germline V gene. The CDR3 sequence: CASSSRPQGAVNIQYF. As DNA, the CDR3 is TGTGCCAGCAGCTCTAGGCCACAGGGGGCCGTAAACATTCAGTACTTC.

A single count supports this clonotype. The chain employs TRBV5-1 and TRBJ2-4, with TRBD1 matching over 7 bases. Germline-derived CDR1 and CDR2 are SGHRS and YFSETQ. The CDR3 totals 17 residues. V shed 4 bases, J shed 1 base, and the junction held 11 bases outside the gene matches. The CDR3 protein is CASSPTPTGTAKNIQYF. In DNA form, the CDR3 reads TGCGCCAGCAGCCCGACCCCGACAGGGACGGCCAAAAACATTCAGTACTTC.

At least ten counts were recorded for this clonotype. The chain carries TRBV28 and TRBJ2-2; D possibly corresponds to TRBD2 (6 bases). V was pared by 6 bases and J by 3 bases, with 14 bases between. The CDR3 consists of 15 residues. Germline V gives CDR1 MDHEN, CDR2 SYDVKM. CDR3 nucleotides: TGTGCCAGCAGAGTGGGTAGCGGAGACACCGGGGAGCTGTTTTTT. Protein: CASRVGSGDTGELFF.

The rearrangement links TRBV30 to TRBJ1-5; D not certain. The V and J ends lost 0 bases and 4 bases respectively, with 7 bases between them. The CDR3 is made up of 13 amino acids. Germline CDR1 GTSNPN, CDR2 SVGIG (reference sequence). The CDR3 region is CAWSVGNNQPQHF. CDR3 DNA sequence: TGTGCCTGGAGTGTTGGGAATAATCAGCCCCAGCATTTT.

This clonotype was observed at least ten times. CDR3 in amino acids: CASSEVSGGADTQYF. The CDR3 bases are TGTGCCAGCAGTGAAGTTAGCGGGGGGGCAGATACGCAGTATTTT. The chain links TRBV6-1 to TRBJ2-3; 11 bases map to TRBD2. This CDR3 is 15 amino acids long. In germline, CDR1 is MNHNS, CDR2 SASEGT. V trimming: 1 base; J trimming: 4 bases; junction bases outside the gene matches: 1.

V and J are TRBV2 and TRBJ2-2; TRBD1 matches 7 bases. The trim removed 2 bases at V and 2 bases at J, leaving 5 bases unmatched. The CDR3 extends over 16 amino acids. CDR1 SNHLY and CDR2 FYNNEI come from the germline V gene. The CDR3 nucleotides read TGTGCCAGCAGTGAAATGGGACAGAAAAACACCGGGGAGCTGTTTTTT. This sequence encodes CASSEMGQKNTGELFF.

This clonotype was detected only a few times. V gene TRBV6-2 or TRBV6-3 combines with J gene TRBJ1-4, with TRBD1 identical over 7 bases. Germline assignment: CDR1 MNHEY and CDR2 SVGEGT. Trimming cost V 8 bases and J 3 bases; bases outside gene matches: 9. The CDR3 spans 15 residues. In DNA, the CDR3 is TGTGCCAGCGGCACCCACGGACAGGCTAATGAAAAACTGTTTTTT. This encodes CASGTHGQANEKLFF.

J is TRBJ2-3 and V is TRBV19; a weak D match, TRBD2 (7 bases). CDR1 is LNHDA, CDR2 SQIVND, per germline (reference sequence). This CDR3 spans 17 amino acids. Trimming cost V 5 bases and J 6 bases, with 24 bases left between them. CDR3 DNA sequence: TGTGCCAGTAGTGCCCCACCGGGGGCGGGAGAAACGGATACGCAGTATTTT. This translates into CASSAPPGAGETDTQYF. Drawing the rest from reference TRBV19 and TRBJ2-3, the complete variable domain is DGGITQSPKYLFRKEGQNVTLSCEQNLNHDAMYWYRQDPGQGLRLIYYSQIVNDFQKGDIAEGYSVSREKKESFPLTVTSAQKNPTAFYLCASSAPPGAGETDTQYFGPGTRLTVL.

This clonotype was seen ten or more times. V usage is TRBV28 and J usage is TRBJ2-6; D possibly corresponds to TRBD1 (6 bases). The germline gives CDR1 MDHEN, CDR2 SYDVKM. This CDR3 spans 16 amino acids. Trimming took 5 bases from V and 0 from J, leaving 11 bases between them. Here the CDR3 reads CASSGTLYSGANVLTF. In nucleotides, the CDR3 is TGTGCCAGCAGTGGGACACTCTACTCTGGGGCCAACGTCCTGACTTTC.

Concerning this clonotype itself: A much larger clone is a single base away; this may be a read error. The rearrangement joins TRBV6-9 to TRBJ1-5; D uncertain. Germline CDR1 and CDR2: MNHGY and SVAAGI. This CDR3 comprises 13 residues. The CDR3: CAGSFPGGQPQHF. The CDR3 DNA reads as TGTGCCGGCAGTTTTCCAGGCGGCCAGCCCCAGCATTTT.

This clonotype appeared a few times. The V gene is TRBV20-1, the J gene TRBJ1-2, with a weak D call TRBD1 (5 bases). V was clipped by 3 bases and J by 7 bases, with 9 bases between them. Germline values: CDR1 DFQATT, CDR2 SNEGSKA (reference sequence). There are 11 residues in the CDR3. The CDR3 protein is CSARGPGGYTF. CDR3 DNA: TGCAGTGCTAGGGGGCCGGGTGGCTACACCTTC.

This clonotype came up a few times. The rearrangement links TRBV11-2 to TRBJ1-2; D not resolved. This CDR3 spans 13 amino acids. The V end lost 3 bases, the J end lost 4 bases, and 9 bases lay between the germline ends. CDR1 is SGHAT, CDR2 FQNNGV, per germline. This chain's CDR3 is CASSFNYGYGYTF. CDR3 DNA sequence: TGTGCCAGCAGCTTCAATTACGGCTATGGCTACACCTTC.

This sequence joins TRBV4-2 and TRBJ1-1, with D possibly being TRBD1 (6 bases). This CDR3 region has 15 residues. Looked up from germline, CDR1 is LGHNA and CDR2 is YNFKEQ. Trimming left V 1 base short and J 0 bases short, with 9 bases between. The chain's CDR3 is CASSQGQEMNTEAFF. CDR3 in DNA: TGTGCCAGCAGCCAAGGACAGGAAATGAACACTGAAGCTTTCTTT.

This clonotype was observed at least ten times. The chain combines TRBV5-1 with TRBJ2-1; 9 bases line up with TRBD1. The junction had 8 bases not matched to a gene; V was cut back by 0 bases and J by 7 bases. Looked up from germline, CDR1 is SGHRS and CDR2 is YFSETQ. The CDR3 loop spans 16 amino acids. This CDR3 reads CASSLAEQGAQNEQFF. CDR3 nucleotides: TGCGCCAGCAGCTTGGCGGAACAGGGGGCGCAGAATGAGCAGTTCTTC.